What follows are 11 T cell receptor beta chains derived from one specimen sequenced in a study of T cells in Graves' hyperthyroidism and ophthalmopathy. RNA transcripts yielded amplified TCR beta CDR3 regions. TCR CDR3 underwent first-round RT-PCR with the HTBI primer set. TCRdb re-derived calls from the multiplex PCR reads in MiXCR, one entry per CDR3 protein. The sample yields hundreds of thousands of distinct CDR3 sequences, less than 25% seen once. Source material: blood. The origin of the receptors is a young man with Graves' ophthalmopathy.

This clonotype came up many times. The chain combines TRBV7-9 with TRBJ1-1; a possible D gene is TRBD1 (6 bases). Between the trimmed V and J ends, which lost 2 bases and 2 bases, there was a span of 15 bases. The germline gives CDR1 SEHNR, CDR2 FQNEAQ (reference sequence). The CDR3 extends over 16 amino acids. The CDR3 sequence is CASSLLPSGENTEAFF. In nucleotides, the CDR3 is TGTGCCAGCAGCTTACTCCCCTCAGGGGAAAACACTGAAGCTTTCTTT.

This clonotype appeared many times. The genes are TRBV2 and TRBJ2-5; no firm D call. Germline V gene lookup returns CDR1 SNHLY and CDR2 FYNNEI. The CDR3 has 12 residues. Trimming pared 6 bases from V and 0 bases from J, leaving 5 bases between. Here the CDR3 reads CASRQNQETQYF. The CDR3 region has the DNA TGTGCCAGCAGGCAGAACCAAGAGACCCAGTACTTC.

In its sample, this clonotype was seen once. The rearrangement uses TRBV12-3 or TRBV12-4 and TRBJ2-7; tentatively, D is TRBD1 or TRBD2 (5 bases each). CDR3 length: 16 residues. Trimming removed 6 bases from V and 1 base from J, with 19 bases in between. The CDR3 protein is CASSPLPGRGSYEQYF. CDR3 sequence (DNA): TGTGCCAGCAGCCCATTACCGGGACGGGGTTCCTACGAGCAGTACTTC.

The gene calls are TRBV6-2 or TRBV6-3 and TRBJ2-1; D call uncertain. Germline V lookup: CDR1 MNHEY, CDR2 SVGEGT. CDR3 size: 14 residues. The V end was cut by 10 bases, the J end by 4 bases, with 17 bases between. The CDR3 region is CATFPYGVYNEQFF. Here the CDR3 DNA reads TGTGCCACATTTCCATACGGAGTTTACAATGAGCAGTTCTTC.

This chain links TRBV6-2 or TRBV6-3 with TRBJ2-5; TRBD2 aligns across 12 bases. V was clipped by 1 base and J by 5 bases; unmatched bases: 5. The CDR3 spans 16 residues. CDR1 is MNHEY, CDR2 SVGEGT, per germline. The CDR3 coding sequence is TGTGCCAGCAGTTACTTGGCTAGCGGGAGGGGTGAGACCCAGTACTTC. This sequence encodes CASSYLASGRGETQYF.

To note about this clonotype: A much larger clonotype is one base distant, so this may be a read error. The chain is built from TRBV12-3 or TRBV12-4 and TRBJ1-4; 9 bases fit TRBD1. The CDR3 loop spans 14 amino acids. CDR3 residues: CANSATGGREKLFF. The CDR3 DNA sequence: TGTGCCAACAGTGCAACAGGGGGCAGGGAAAAACTGTTTTTT.

The CDR3 nucleotides read TGTGCCGTGGGGCTAGCTCAAGAGACCCAGTACTTC. Translated, it gives CAVGLAQETQYF. The chain couples TRBV10-3 to TRBJ2-5; either TRBD1 or TRBD2 may supply D (5 bases each). The CDR3 contains 12 residues. Per germline, CDR1 ENHRY and CDR2 SYGVKD. V lost 11 bases, J lost 2 bases, and 12 bases lay in between.

This clonotype was detected many times. The chain joins TRBV28 to TRBJ2-6; 9 bases are shared with TRBD2. CDR1 is MDHEN and CDR2 is SYDVKM in the germline V gene. This CDR3 is built from 17 residues. After removal of 8 bases from V and 4 bases from J, the junction contained 12 bases not matched to a gene. CDR3 region: CASLALQAGGGANVLTF. For the CDR3, the DNA is TGTGCCAGCTTAGCCCTTCAGGCGGGAGGGGGGGCCAACGTCCTGACTTTC.

This rearrangement joins TRBV29-1 to TRBJ1-1, with unresolved D. Trimming shortened V by 7 bases and J by 3 bases, and 9 bases separated the two germline ends. CDR3 length: 11 amino acids. The germline V gene has CDR1 SQVTM and CDR2 ANQGSEA. The CDR3 DNA sequence: TGCAGCGCCTCGAGCTACACTGAAGCTTTCTTT. This sequence encodes CSASSYTEAFF.

This clonotype was counted a few times. The V and J genes are TRBV7-3 and TRBJ2-1; TRBD2 aligns across 14 bases. With V trimmed by 3 bases and J by 8 bases, 6 bases remained unmatched. CDR1 SGHTA and CDR2 FQGTGA come from the germline V gene. The CDR3 runs to 16 residues. This CDR3 is CASSLTSGRGWDEQFF. The CDR3 DNA reads TGTGCCAGCAGCTTGACTAGCGGGAGGGGTTGGGATGAGCAGTTCTTC.

This clonotype was detected only a few times. CDR3 bases: TGCGCCAGCAGTAAGACAGGGATCGGGCAGCCCCAGCATTTT. It is translated as CASSKTGIGQPQHF. The V gene is TRBV10-2, the J gene TRBJ1-5; the match to TRBD1 covers 7 bases. The CDR3 runs 14 residues. CDR1 and CDR2 (germline): WSHSY, SAAADI. The ends lost 5 bases at V and 7 bases at J; junction bases unmatched: 8.